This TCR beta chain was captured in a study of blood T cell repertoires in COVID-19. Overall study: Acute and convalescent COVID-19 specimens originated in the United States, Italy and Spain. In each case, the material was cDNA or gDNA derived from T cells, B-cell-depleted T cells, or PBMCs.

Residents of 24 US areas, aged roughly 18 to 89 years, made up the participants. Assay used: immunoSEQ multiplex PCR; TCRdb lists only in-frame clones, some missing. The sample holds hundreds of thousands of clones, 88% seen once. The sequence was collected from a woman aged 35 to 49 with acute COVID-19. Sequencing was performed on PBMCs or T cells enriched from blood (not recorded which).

CDR3 amino acids: CASPRRLRRNYGYTF. The CDR3 DNA sequence: TGTGCCAGCCCTCGCCGTCTACGGAGGAACTATGGCTACACCTTC. The J gene is TRBJ1-2, the V gene TRBV21-1. TRBV21-1 is a listed pseudogene. The length of the CDR3 is 15 residues.